This T cell receptor (beta chain) came from a study of T cell repertoires in cytomegalovirus infection. Study overall: Recently identified HLA-C-restricted CMV epitopes were among the peptides used. Public signatures in TCR beta pointed to CMV infection and matching HLA type.

TCRdb recomputed calls from the reads with MiXCR, one row per CDR3 protein. Among 830,000 or so distinct CDR3 sequences listed, about 33% were seen once. This clonotype was seen only a few times. Its cognate antigen is unknown. Study-wide results and limits: Frequencies of public TCR beta families were cumulated, and this identified carriers of CMV plus the relevant HLA. It was HLA-C-restricted CMV-specific TCR beta clonotypes that dominated the response ex vivo.

The CDR3 runs to 14 residues. The V gene's germline CDR1 is SEHNR and CDR2 FQNEAQ (reference sequence). V was clipped by 6 bases and J by 2 bases, with 14 bases between them. Specimen: cultured CD8+ T cells from PBMCs, collected from culture after CMV antigen stimulation. This clonotype originated in a human donor in good health (CMV status not recorded). Some clones in this sample may be carry-over from other donors' samples. This chain links TRBV7-9 with TRBJ2-7; D may be TRBD1 (6 bases). The CDR3 DNA sequence: TGTGCCAGCAGTAACGACAGGAACCCCTACGAGCAGTACGTC. Translating it yields CASSNDRNPYEQYV.